The next 10 T cell receptor beta chains were all read from a single sample in a study of technical replicates of blood from a handful of donors. TCRdb's copy holds only in-frame clones and misses some; the assay was immunoSEQ multiplex PCR. This table has 77,000 or so clones, 80% to 95% appearing once. Sample: T cells isolated from PBMCs. These receptors originate from a human donor in good health.

The rearrangement links TRBV30 to TRBJ1-4, with TRBD1 matching 9 bases. CDR3 length: 12 residues. Germline V gene sequence: CDR1 GTSNPN, CDR2 SVGIG (reference sequence). V lost 5 bases to trimming and J lost 5 bases; unmatched junction nucleotides: 0. CDR3 protein: CAWGTGNEKLFF. Here the CDR3 DNA reads TGTGCCTGGGGGACAGGGAATGAAAAACTGTTTTTT.

The genes are TRBV7-5 and TRBJ2-6; the table's D gene call, TRBD1, was not cross checked with the DNA. TRBV7-5 is classified as a pseudogene. The CDR3 has 16 residues. DNA of the CDR3: TGTGCCAGAATCTTCGGTAGACAAAGTCGGGCCAACGTCCTGACTTTC. Protein product: CARIFGRQSRANVLTF.

The CDR3 region has the DNA TGTGCCAGCAGTTTTATGTCTAGGGGGCAGGGTGAAAAACTGTTTTTT. The encoded protein is CASSFMSRGQGEKLFF. The chain joins TRBV27 to TRBJ1-4; 7 nucleotides agree with TRBD1. CDR1 and CDR2 (germline): MNHEY, SMNVEV (reference sequence). This CDR3 spans 16 amino acids. V shed 3 bases, J shed 7 bases, and the junction held 11 bases outside the gene matches.

The chain employs TRBV7-9 and TRBJ1-2; no clear D gene. Germline V lookup: CDR1 SEHNR, CDR2 FQNEAQ (reference sequence). The ends were cut back, 5 bases at V and 6 bases at J, with 19 bases in the middle. This CDR3 has 15 residues. CDR3 protein: CASSPFNGGRDGYTF. The CDR3 nucleotides are TGTGCCAGCAGCCCCTTTAATGGAGGGAGAGATGGCTACACCTTC.

The chain couples TRBV7-2 to TRBJ2-5; D unresolved. This CDR3 is 14 amino acids long. Germline values: CDR1 SGHTA, CDR2 FQGNSA. V lost 1 base, J lost 3 bases, and 9 bases lay in between. This chain's CDR3 is CASSLVGGKETQYF. The CDR3 nucleotides read TGTGCCAGCAGCTTAGTTGGCGGAAAAGAGACCCAGTACTTC.

The V call is TRBV4-2, the J call TRBJ2-5; 10 nucleotides align to TRBD2. Germline values: CDR1 LGHNA, CDR2 YNFKEQ. Trimming cost V 4 bases and J 0 bases; bases outside gene matches: 5. The CDR3 runs 16 residues. The CDR3 DNA is TGTGCCAGCAGCCTGACTAGCGGGCTGTACCAAGAGACCCAGTACTTC. Its protein product is CASSLTSGLYQETQYF.

This chain uses TRBV5-4 with TRBJ2-3; 9 nucleotides agree with TRBD1. J was trimmed by 3 bases and V by 7 bases; bases with no gene match: 0. Germline V gene data show CDR1 as SGHNT and CDR2 as YYREEE (reference sequence). The CDR3 runs to 12 residues. CDR3 amino acids: CASGQGTDTQYF. The CDR3 region has the DNA TGTGCCAGCGGACAGGGGACAGATACGCAGTATTTT. Full variable domain (outside the CDR3, taken from reference TRBV5-4 and TRBJ2-3): ETGVTQSPTHLIKTRGQQVTLRCSSQSGHNTVSWYQQALGQGPQFIFQYYREEENGRGNFPPRFSGLQFPNYSSELNVNALELDDSALYLCASGQGTDTQYFGPGTRLTVL.

DNA of the CDR3: TGTGCCAGTAGTACCTCAACACAGGGCTATGGCTACACCTTC. Translated: CASSTSTQGYGYTF. This chain links TRBV19 with TRBJ1-2, with D perhaps TRBD1 (6 bases). Germline CDR1 and CDR2: LNHDA and SQIVND (reference sequence). This CDR3 region has 14 residues. V lost 4 bases and J lost 4, with 13 bases in between.

The chain links TRBV27 to TRBJ1-4; D is perhaps TRBD1 (6 bases). The length of the CDR3 is 16 residues. Germline V gives CDR1 MNHEY, CDR2 SMNVEV (reference sequence). Deletions cut 3 bases from V and 8 bases from J, with 19 bases between. CDR3 protein: CASSLERQVGGEKLFF. As DNA, the CDR3 is TGTGCCAGCAGTTTGGAGAGACAGGTTGGGGGAGAAAAACTGTTTTTT.

The rearrangement links TRBV14 to TRBJ2-5, with a weak D call TRBD1 (6 bases). CDR3 length: 15 residues. The ends were cut back, 4 bases at V and 1 base at J, with 13 bases in the middle. Looked up from germline, CDR1 is SGHDN and CDR2 is FVKESK. The CDR3 reads CASSRPRTVQETQYF. The CDR3 nucleotides are TGTGCCAGCAGCCGCCCCCGGACAGTCCAAGAGACCCAGTACTTC. Full variable domain (rest looked up from reference TRBV14 and TRBJ2-5): EAGVTQFPSHSVIEKGQTVTLRCDPISGHDNLYWYRRVMGKEIKFLLHFVKESKQDESGMPNNRFLAERTGGTYSTLKVQPAELEDSGVYFCASSRPRTVQETQYFGPGTRLLVL.